The TCR beta chain described here comes from a study of shared clonotypes between healthy human individuals. Healthy and HIV-negative, the adult donors had no recent acute infections or vaccinations. Worth noting for this clone: Its antigen is as yet unknown.

The germline CDR1 and CDR2 sequences are MNHNS and SASEGT. With 7 bases removed from V and 2 bases from J, the gap between germline ends came to 9 bases. This CDR3 has 13 amino acids. Here immunoSEQ multiplex PCR was the method, and the copy in TCRdb shows in-frame clones only, minus some. This table holds roughly 2.4 million clones, nearly 97% found once. Findings and limits, study-wide: Sequencing depth was expected to influence donor clonotype sharing.

The sample consisted of naive CD4+ T cells sorted from blood. This sample's subset: CD45RA+ positively selected. The chain is built from TRBV6-1 and TRBJ1-3; no definite D call. The clonotype comes from a man between 18 and 29 years old in good health. The CDR3 nucleotides read TGTGCCAGCAAGCTCGGGGCTGGAAACACCATATATTTT. Its protein product is CASKLGAGNTIYF.